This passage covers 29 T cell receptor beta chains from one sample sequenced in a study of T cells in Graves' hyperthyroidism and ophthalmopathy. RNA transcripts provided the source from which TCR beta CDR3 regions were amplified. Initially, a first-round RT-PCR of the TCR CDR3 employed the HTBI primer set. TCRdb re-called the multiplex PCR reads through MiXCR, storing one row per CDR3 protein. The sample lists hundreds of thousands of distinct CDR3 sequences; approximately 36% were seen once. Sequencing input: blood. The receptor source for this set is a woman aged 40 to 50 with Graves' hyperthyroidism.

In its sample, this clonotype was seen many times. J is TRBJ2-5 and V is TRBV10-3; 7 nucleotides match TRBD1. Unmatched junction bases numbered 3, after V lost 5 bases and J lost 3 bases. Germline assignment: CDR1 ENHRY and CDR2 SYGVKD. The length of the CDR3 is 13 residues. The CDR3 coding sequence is TGTGCCATCAGTACAGGGGAGAAAGAGACCCAGTACTTC. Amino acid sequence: CAISTGEKETQYF.

As DNA, the CDR3 is TGTGCCAGCACCCCTGTGTCAGCGTCCAATAATTCACCCCTCCACTTT. Translation gives CASTPVSASNNSPLHF. The chain combines TRBV11-2 with TRBJ1-6; D remains ambiguous. The germline CDR1 and CDR2 sequences are SGHAT and FQNNGV. V was cut by 7 bases and J by 5 bases, with 18 bases left in between. The CDR3 spans 16 residues.

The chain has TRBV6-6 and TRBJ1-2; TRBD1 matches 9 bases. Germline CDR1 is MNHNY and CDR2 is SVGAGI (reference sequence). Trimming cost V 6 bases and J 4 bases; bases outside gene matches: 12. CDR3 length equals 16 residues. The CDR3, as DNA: TGTGCCAGCAGCCAAGTACCCCCGGACAGGGGCTATGGCTACACCTTC. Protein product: CASSQVPPDRGYGYTF.

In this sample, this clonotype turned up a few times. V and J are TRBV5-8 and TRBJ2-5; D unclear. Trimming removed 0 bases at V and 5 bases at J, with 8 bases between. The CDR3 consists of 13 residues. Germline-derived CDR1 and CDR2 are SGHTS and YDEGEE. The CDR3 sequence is CASSLVRWETQYF. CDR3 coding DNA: TGTGCCAGCAGCTTGGTCAGGTGGGAGACCCAGTACTTC. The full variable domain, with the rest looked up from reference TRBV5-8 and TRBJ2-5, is EAGVTQSPTHLIKTRGQQATLRCSPISGHTSVYWYQQALGLGLQFLLWYDEGEERNRGNFPPRFSGRQFPNYSSELNVNALELEDSALYLCASSLVRWETQYFGPGTRLLVL.

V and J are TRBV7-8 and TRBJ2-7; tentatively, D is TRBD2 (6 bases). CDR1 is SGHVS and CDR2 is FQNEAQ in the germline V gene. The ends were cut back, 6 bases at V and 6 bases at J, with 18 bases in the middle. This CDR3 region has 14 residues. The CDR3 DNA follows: TGTGCCAGCAGTTACGATGGGCTAGCGAGCGAGCAGTACTTC. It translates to CASSYDGLASEQYF.

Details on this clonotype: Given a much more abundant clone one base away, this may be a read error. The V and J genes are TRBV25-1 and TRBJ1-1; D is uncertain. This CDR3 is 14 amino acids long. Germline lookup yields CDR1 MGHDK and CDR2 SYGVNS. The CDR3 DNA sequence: TGTGCCAGCCTTGGGCCAACTCCAAACACTGGAGCTTTCTTT. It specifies CASLGPTPNTGAFF.

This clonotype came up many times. The CDR3 DNA sequence: TGTGCCAGCAGCCCGCGGTGGAACACTGAAGCTTTCTTT. This translates into CASSPRWNTEAFF. The chain employs TRBV4-2 and TRBJ1-1; D is ambiguous. The germline V gene encodes CDR1 LGHNA and CDR2 YNFKEQ. V was shortened by 4 bases and J by 1 base, with 7 bases between the two germline ends. The CDR3 is 13 amino acids.

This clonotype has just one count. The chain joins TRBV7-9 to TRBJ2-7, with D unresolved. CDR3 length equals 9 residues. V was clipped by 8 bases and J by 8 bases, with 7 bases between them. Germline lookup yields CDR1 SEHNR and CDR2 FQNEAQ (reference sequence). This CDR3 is CASVKKQYF. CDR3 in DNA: TGTGCCAGCGTCAAAAAGCAGTACTTC.

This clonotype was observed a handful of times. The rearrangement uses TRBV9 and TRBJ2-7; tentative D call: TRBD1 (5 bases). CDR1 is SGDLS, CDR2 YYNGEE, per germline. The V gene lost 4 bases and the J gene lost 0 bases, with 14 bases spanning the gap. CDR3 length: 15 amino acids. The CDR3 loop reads CASSPRGVSSYEQYF. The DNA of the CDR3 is TGTGCCAGCAGCCCAAGGGGCGTAAGCTCCTACGAGCAGTACTTC.

CDR3 coding DNA: TGTGCCAGCAGTTACTCGAGCCAGGGGAATTCACCCCTCCACTTT. Translating gives CASSYSSQGNSPLHF. This chain connects TRBV6-2 or TRBV6-3 to TRBJ1-6; possibly TRBD1 for D (6 bases). The germline gives CDR1 MNHEY, CDR2 SVGEGT. The CDR3 spans 15 residues. The V and J ends lost 0 bases and 7 bases respectively, with 10 bases between them.

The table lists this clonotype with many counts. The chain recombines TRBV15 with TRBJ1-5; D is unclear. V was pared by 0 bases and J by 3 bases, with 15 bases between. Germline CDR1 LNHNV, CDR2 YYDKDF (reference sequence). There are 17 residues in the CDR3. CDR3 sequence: CATSRDRGRDNNQPQHF. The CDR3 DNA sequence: TGTGCCACCAGCAGAGATCGTGGGCGTGATAACAATCAGCCCCAGCATTTT.

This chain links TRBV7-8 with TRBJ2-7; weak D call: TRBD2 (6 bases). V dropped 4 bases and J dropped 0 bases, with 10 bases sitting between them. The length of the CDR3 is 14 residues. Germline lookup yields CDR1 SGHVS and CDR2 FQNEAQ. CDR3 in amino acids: CASSSSVFSYEQYF. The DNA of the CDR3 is TGTGCCAGCAGCTCTAGCGTCTTCTCCTACGAGCAGTACTTC.

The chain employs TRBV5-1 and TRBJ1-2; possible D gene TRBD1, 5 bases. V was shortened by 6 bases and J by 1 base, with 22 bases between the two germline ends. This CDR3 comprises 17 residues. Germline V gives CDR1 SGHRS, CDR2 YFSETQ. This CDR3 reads CASNQEGRQGVNYGYTF. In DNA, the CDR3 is TGCGCCAGCAACCAAGAAGGTCGCCAGGGCGTTAACTATGGCTACACCTTC.

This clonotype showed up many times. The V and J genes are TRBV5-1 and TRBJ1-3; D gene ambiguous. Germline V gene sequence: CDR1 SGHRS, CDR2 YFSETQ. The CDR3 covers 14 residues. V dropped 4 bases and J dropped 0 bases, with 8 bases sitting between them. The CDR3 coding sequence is TGCGCCAGCAGCCTGGATGTCTCTGGAAACACCATATATTTT. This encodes CASSLDVSGNTIYF.

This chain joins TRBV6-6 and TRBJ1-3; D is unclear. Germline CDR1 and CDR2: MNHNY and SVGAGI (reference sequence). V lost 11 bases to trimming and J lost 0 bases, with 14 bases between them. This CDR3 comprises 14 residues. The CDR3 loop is CAGTGLISGNTIYF. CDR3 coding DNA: TGTGCCGGCACCGGACTCATCTCTGGAAACACCATATATTTT.

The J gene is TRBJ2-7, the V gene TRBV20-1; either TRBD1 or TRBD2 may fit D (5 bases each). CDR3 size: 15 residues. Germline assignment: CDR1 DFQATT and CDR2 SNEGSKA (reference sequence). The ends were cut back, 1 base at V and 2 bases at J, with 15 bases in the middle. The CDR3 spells CSARGEGQLTYEQYF. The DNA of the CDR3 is TGCAGTGCTAGAGGCGAGGGGCAATTAACCTACGAGCAGTACTTC.

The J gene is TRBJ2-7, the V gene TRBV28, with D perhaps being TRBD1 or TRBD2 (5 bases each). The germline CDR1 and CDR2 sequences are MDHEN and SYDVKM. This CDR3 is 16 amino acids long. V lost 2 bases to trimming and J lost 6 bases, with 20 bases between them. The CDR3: CASSLTAGRGLSEQYF. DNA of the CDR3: TGTGCCAGCAGTTTAACGGCAGGGAGAGGTTTAAGCGAGCAGTACTTC.

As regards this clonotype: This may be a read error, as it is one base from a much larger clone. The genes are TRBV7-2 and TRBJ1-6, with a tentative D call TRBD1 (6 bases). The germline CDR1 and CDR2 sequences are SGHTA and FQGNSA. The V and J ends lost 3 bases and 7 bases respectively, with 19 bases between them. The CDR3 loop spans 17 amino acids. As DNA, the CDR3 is TGTGCCAGCAGCTTCAGACAGGCGGAAAAGTCAAATTCACCCCTCCACTTT. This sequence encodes CASSFRQAEKSNSPLHF.

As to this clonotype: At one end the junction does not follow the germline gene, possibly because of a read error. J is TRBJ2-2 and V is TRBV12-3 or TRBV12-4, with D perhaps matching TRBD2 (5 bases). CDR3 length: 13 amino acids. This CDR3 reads CASSYPHTGELSW. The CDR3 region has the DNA TGTGCCAGCAGTTACCCGCACACCGGGGAGCTGTCTTGG.

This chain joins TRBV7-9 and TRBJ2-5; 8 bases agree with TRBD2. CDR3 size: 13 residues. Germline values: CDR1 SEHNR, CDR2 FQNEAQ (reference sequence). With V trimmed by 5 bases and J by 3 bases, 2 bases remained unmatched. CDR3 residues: CASSDGGEETQYF. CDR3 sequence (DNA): TGTGCCAGCAGCGACGGGGGGGAAGAGACCCAGTACTTC.

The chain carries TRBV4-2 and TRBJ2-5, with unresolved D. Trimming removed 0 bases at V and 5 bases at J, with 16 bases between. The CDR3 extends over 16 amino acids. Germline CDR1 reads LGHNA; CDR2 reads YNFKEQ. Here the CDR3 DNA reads TGTGCCAGCAGCCAAGACTGGCAGATCGGAGTGGAGACCCAGTACTTC. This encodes CASSQDWQIGVETQYF.

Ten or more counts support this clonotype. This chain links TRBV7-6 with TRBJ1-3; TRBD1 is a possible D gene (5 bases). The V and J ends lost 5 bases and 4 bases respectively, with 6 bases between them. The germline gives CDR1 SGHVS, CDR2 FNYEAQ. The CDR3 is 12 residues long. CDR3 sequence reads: CASSNRGNTIYF. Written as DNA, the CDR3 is TGTGCCAGCAGCAACAGGGGAAACACCATATATTTT.

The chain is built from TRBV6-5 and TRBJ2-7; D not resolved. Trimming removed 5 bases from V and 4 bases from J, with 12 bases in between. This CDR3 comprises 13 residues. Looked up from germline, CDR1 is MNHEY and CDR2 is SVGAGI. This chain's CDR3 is CASSPTVGYEQYF. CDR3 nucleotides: TGTGCCAGCAGTCCGACTGTAGGATACGAGCAGTACTTC.

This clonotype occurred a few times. The CDR3 DNA reads as TGTGCCAGCAGAAGGGACAGCGGGGGGAACACTGAAGCTTTCTTT. The encoded protein is CASRRDSGGNTEAFF. The V call is TRBV6-5, the J call TRBJ1-1; 7 bases are a match to TRBD1. Germline lookup yields CDR1 MNHEY and CDR2 SVGAGI. The CDR3 contains 15 residues. With V trimmed by 6 bases and J by 1 base, 8 bases remained unmatched.

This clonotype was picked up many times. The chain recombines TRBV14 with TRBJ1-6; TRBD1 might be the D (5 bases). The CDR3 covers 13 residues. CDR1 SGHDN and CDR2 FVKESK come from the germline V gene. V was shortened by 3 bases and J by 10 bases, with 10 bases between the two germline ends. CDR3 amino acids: CASSQGPFSPLHF. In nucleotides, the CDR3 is TGTGCCAGCAGCCAGGGACCTTTCTCACCCCTCCACTTT.

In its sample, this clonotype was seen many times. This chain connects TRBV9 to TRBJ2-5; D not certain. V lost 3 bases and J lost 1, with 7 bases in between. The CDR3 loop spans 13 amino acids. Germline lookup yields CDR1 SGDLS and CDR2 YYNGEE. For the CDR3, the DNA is TGTGCCAGCAGCGGTGTGGCCCAAGAGACCCAGTACTTC. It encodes CASSGVAQETQYF.

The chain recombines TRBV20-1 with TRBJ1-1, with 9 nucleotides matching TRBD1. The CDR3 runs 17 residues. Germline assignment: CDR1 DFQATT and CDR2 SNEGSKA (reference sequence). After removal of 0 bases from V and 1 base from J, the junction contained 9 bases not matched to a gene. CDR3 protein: CSARDLPGTGSNTEAFF. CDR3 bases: TGCAGTGCTAGAGACCTCCCAGGGACAGGGTCGAACACTGAAGCTTTCTTT.

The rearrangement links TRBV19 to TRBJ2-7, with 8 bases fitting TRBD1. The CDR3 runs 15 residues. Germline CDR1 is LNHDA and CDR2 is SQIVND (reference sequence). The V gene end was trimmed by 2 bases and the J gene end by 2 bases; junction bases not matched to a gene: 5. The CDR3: CASSITGGITYEQYF. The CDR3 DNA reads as TGTGCCAGTAGTATAACAGGGGGGATAACCTACGAGCAGTACTTC.

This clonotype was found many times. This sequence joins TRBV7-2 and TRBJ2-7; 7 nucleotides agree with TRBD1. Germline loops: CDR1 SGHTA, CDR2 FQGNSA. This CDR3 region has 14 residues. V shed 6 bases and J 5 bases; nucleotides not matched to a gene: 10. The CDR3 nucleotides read TGTGCCAGCAGGTACCACACAGGGGAACACGAGCAGTACTTC. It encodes CASRYHTGEHEQYF.